What follows are 19 T cell receptor beta chains derived from one specimen sequenced in a study of CD8 T cells in ankylosing spondylitis. The study's findings and limits: A TCR beta motif made of several highly homologous variants seemed typical of ankylosing spondylitis blood.

TCRdb ran MiXCR on the 5' RACE reads and lists one entry per CDR3 protein. The table has roughly 700,000 distinct CDR3 sequences, over 15% seen once; the top ten hold 19%. These TCRs' antigens remain unknown. The specimen sequenced was blood, either unsorted or a sorted T cell fraction (not recorded which). The receptors originated from a male donor with ankylosing spondylitis.

The gene calls are TRBV12-3 or TRBV12-4 and TRBJ2-5; perhaps D is TRBD1 or TRBD2 (7 bases each). The V end lost 7 bases, the J end lost 7 bases, and 19 bases lay between the germline ends. This CDR3 contains 14 residues. The CDR3 DNA follows: TGTGCCAGCACCCCAGGGGGGGAAGTGACGACCCAGTACTTC. Amino acids: CASTPGGEVTTQYF.

The rearrangement uses TRBV6-1 and TRBJ2-2; no definite D call. V dropped 7 bases and J dropped 5 bases, with 8 bases sitting between them. The germline V gene encodes CDR1 MNHNS and CDR2 SASEGT. The CDR3 spans 12 residues. For the CDR3, the DNA is TGTGCCAGCATGTGGGGAACCGGGGAGCTGTTTTTT. It is translated as CASMWGTGELFF.

This clonotype was found many times. CDR3 region: CSAREASGKYEQYF. The CDR3 nucleotides read TGCAGTGCTAGAGAGGCTAGCGGGAAATACGAGCAGTACTTC. This chain links TRBV20-1 with TRBJ2-7; 9 nucleotides match TRBD2. Germline V CDR1 and CDR2: DFQATT, SNEGSKA (reference sequence). V lost 0 bases, J lost 4 bases, and 4 bases stayed unmatched. The CDR3 has 14 amino acids.

This clonotype was observed a handful of times. The genes are TRBV4-1 and TRBJ1-1; the D is unclear. Deletions cut 0 bases from V and 5 bases from J, with 13 bases between. This CDR3 is 15 amino acids long. Germline values: CDR1 MGHRA, CDR2 YSYEKL. CDR3 DNA sequence: TGCGCCAGCAGCCAAGAGCCGCCGCCGAGGACTGAAGCTTTCTTT. Amino acid sequence: CASSQEPPPRTEAFF.

Only one count was recorded for this clonotype. This sequence joins TRBV20-1 and TRBJ2-7; D possibly corresponds to TRBD2 (8 bases). The CDR3 loop spans 15 amino acids. V lost 6 bases and J 3 bases, leaving 21 bases between the germline ends. Looked up from germline, CDR1 is DFQATT and CDR2 is SNEGSKA (reference sequence). The chain's CDR3 is CSAPGRGLSYYEQYF. CDR3 in DNA: TGCAGTGCCCCCGGGAGGGGGCTGAGTTACTACGAGCAGTACTTC.

The chain links TRBV12-5 to TRBJ2-3; perhaps D is TRBD1 or TRBD2 (6 bases each). The ends were cut back, 0 bases at V and 0 bases at J, with 10 bases in the middle. Looked up from germline, CDR1 is LGHNT and CDR2 is FRNRAP. The CDR3 spans 16 residues. CDR3 amino acids: CASGLVIGGSTDTQYF. CDR3 nucleotides: TGTGCTAGTGGTTTGGTAATCGGGGGCAGCACAGATACGCAGTATTTT.

This clonotype came up many times. The chain joins TRBV12-3 or TRBV12-4 to TRBJ1-2, with 7 bases aligning to TRBD1. Trimming cost V 6 bases and J 4 bases; bases outside gene matches: 5. This CDR3 is built from 13 residues. In DNA, the CDR3 is TGTGCCAGCAGCCTTACAGGGGTCTATGGCTACACCTTC. Translation gives CASSLTGVYGYTF.

The genes are TRBV20-1 and TRBJ1-5; D remains ambiguous. Per the germline V gene, CDR1 is DFQATT and CDR2 is SNEGSKA (reference sequence). This CDR3 is 14 amino acids long. Deletions cut 0 bases from V and 0 bases from J, with 6 bases between. CDR3 nucleotide sequence: TGCAGTGCTAGAGACATGAATAGCAATCAGCCCCAGCATTTT. Residues: CSARDMNSNQPQHF.

At least ten counts were recorded for this clonotype. This chain joins TRBV7-8 and TRBJ2-1, with 8 bases matching TRBD2. From germline, CDR1 is SGHVS and CDR2 FQNEAQ. V lost 5 bases to trimming and J lost 7 bases; unmatched junction nucleotides: 13. CDR3 size: 16 residues. CDR3: CASSPLPGTSINEQFF. CDR3 coding DNA: TGTGCCAGCAGCCCACTTCCTGGGACTAGTATAAATGAGCAGTTCTTC.

The chain has TRBV7-8 and TRBJ1-4; 7 bases map to TRBD1. Germline CDR1 and CDR2: SGHVS and FQNEAQ. J gave up 4 bases and V 5 bases, and 7 bases lay outside the gene matches. The CDR3 extends over 15 amino acids. This CDR3 reads CASSLRDSNNEKLFF. CDR3 in DNA: TGTGCCAGCAGCCTCCGGGACAGTAATAATGAAAAACTGTTTTTT.

The rearrangement joins TRBV3-1 to TRBJ2-7, with 11 positions matching TRBD2. This CDR3 is 16 amino acids long. The germline V gene encodes CDR1 LGHDT and CDR2 YNNKEL (reference sequence). After removal of 1 base from V and 0 bases from J, the junction contained 2 bases not matched to a gene. The CDR3 nucleotides are TGTGCCAGCAGCCAAGGGGGACTAGCGGCCTCCTACGAGCAGTACTTC. Translation: CASSQGGLAASYEQYF.

The chain has TRBV12-3 or TRBV12-4 and TRBJ2-7, with D possibly being TRBD1 (5 bases). This CDR3 has 14 residues. V lost 7 bases to trimming and J lost 0 bases, with 13 bases between them. For the CDR3, the DNA is TGTGCCAGCAAGGCGACCCAGGGCTCCTACGAGCAGTACTTC. Translation: CASKATQGSYEQYF.

The chain uses TRBV18 and TRBJ1-6, with 10 bases that match TRBD1. The CDR3 consists of 16 residues. The V and J ends lost 6 bases and 4 bases, in that order; junction bases with no gene match: 6. Germline V CDR1 and CDR2: KGHSH, LQKENI. DNA of the CDR3: TGTGCCAGCTCGGGACAGGGGCCGGGGTATAATTCACCCCTCCACTTT. Protein product: CASSGQGPGYNSPLHF.

This rearrangement joins TRBV7-6 to TRBJ2-5, with D unclear. The germline CDR1 and CDR2 sequences are SGHVS and FNYEAQ. This CDR3 has 16 amino acids. Trimming left V 4 bases short and J 4 bases short, with 19 bases between. The chain's CDR3 is CASSSAAHRKGETQYF. In nucleotides, the CDR3 is TGTGCCAGCAGCTCGGCGGCCCACAGAAAGGGAGAGACCCAGTACTTC.

The V gene is TRBV9, the J gene TRBJ2-7, with 9 bases matching TRBD2. This CDR3 has 13 amino acids. The germline V gene has CDR1 SGDLS and CDR2 YYNGEE. V lost 2 bases and J lost 7; bases outside the gene matches: 4. CDR3: CASSVLAGSEQYF. The CDR3 bases are TGTGCCAGCAGCGTCCTAGCGGGAAGTGAGCAGTACTTC.

This clonotype showed up just a few times. V usage is TRBV30 and J usage is TRBJ2-3; no clear D gene. This CDR3 is 11 amino acids long. The V end lost 8 bases, the J end lost 4 bases, and 10 bases lay between the germline ends. Germline V gene lookup returns CDR1 GTSNPN and CDR2 SVGIG (reference sequence). The CDR3 DNA sequence: TGTGCCGGGCTCGGAGCAGATACGCAGTATTTT. Translated, it gives CAGLGADTQYF.

The gene calls are TRBV29-1 and TRBJ1-1, with 7 positions matching TRBD1. V dropped 0 bases and J dropped 4; count of bases not matched to a gene: 5. CDR1 SQVTM and CDR2 ANQGSEA come from the germline V gene. The CDR3 extends over 14 amino acids. This chain's CDR3 is CSVEEGGQPTEAFF. CDR3 coding DNA: TGCAGCGTTGAAGAGGGGGGACAGCCCACTGAAGCTTTCTTT.

J is TRBJ2-1 and V is TRBV20-1; D might be TRBD2 (5 bases). Between the trimmed V and J ends, which lost 5 bases and 6 bases, there was a span of 11 bases. Germline V lookup: CDR1 DFQATT, CDR2 SNEGSKA (reference sequence). The CDR3 runs to 12 residues. CDR3 DNA: TGCAGTGCTCGACTAACCGTCAATGAGCAGTTCTTC. This codes for CSARLTVNEQFF.

This clonotype turned up a few times. The chain is built from TRBV4-3 and TRBJ2-3; D gene unclear. The V end was cut by 0 bases, the J end by 0 bases, with 10 bases between. The length of the CDR3 is 16 residues. Germline lookup yields CDR1 LGHNA and CDR2 YSLEER. The CDR3, as DNA: TGCGCCAGCAGCCAAGACGGCAGGTTGAGCACAGATACGCAGTATTTT. It translates to CASSQDGRLSTDTQYF.